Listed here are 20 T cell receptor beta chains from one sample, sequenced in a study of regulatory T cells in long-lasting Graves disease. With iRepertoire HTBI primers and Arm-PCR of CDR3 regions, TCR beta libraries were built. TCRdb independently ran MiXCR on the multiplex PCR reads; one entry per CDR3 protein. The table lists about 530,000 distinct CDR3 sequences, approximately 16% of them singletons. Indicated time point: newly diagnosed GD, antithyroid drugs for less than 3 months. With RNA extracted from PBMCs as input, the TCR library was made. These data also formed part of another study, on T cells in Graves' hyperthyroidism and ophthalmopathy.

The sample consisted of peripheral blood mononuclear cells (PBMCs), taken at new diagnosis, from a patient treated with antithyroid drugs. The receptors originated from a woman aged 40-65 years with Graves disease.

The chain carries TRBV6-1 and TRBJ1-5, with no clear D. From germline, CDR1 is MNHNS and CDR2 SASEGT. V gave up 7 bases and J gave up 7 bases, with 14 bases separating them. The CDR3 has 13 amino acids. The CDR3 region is CASMVILGQPQHF. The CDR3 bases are TGTGCCAGCATGGTCATTTTGGGACAGCCCCAGCATTTT.

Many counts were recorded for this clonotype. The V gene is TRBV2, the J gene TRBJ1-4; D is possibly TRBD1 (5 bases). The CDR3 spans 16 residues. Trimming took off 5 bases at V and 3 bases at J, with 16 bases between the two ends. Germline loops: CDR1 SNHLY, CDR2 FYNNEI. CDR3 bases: TGTGCCAGCAGTAGGGGCAGGGCCAACCCTAATGAAAAACTGTTTTTT. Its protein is CASSRGRANPNEKLFF.

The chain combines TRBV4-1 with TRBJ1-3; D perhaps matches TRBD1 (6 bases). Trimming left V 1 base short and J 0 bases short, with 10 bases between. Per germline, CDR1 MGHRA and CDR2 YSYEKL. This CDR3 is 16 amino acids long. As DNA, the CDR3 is TGCGCCAGCAGCCAAGTACAGGGACCCTCTGGAAACACCATATATTTT. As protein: CASSQVQGPSGNTIYF.

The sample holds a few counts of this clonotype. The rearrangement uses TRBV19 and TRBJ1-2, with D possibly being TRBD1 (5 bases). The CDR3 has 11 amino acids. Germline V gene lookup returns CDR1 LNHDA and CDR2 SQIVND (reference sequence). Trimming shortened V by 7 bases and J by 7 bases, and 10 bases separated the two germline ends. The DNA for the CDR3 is TGTGCCAGTACCACGGGGGGTGGCTACACCTTC. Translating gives CASTTGGGYTF.

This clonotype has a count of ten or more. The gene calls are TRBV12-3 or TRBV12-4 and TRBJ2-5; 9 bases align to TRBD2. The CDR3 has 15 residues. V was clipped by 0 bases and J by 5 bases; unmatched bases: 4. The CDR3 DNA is TGTGCCAGCAGTTTAGCGGGACTAGCAGGGGAGACCCAGTACTTC. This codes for CASSLAGLAGETQYF.

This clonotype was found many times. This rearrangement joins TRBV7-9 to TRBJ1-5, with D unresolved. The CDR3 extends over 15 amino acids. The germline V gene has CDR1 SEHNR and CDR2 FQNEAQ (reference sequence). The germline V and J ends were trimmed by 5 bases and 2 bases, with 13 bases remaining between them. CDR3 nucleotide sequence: TGTGCCAGCAGCCCAGGCGGATCGGGCAATCAGCCCCAGCATTTT. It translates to CASSPGGSGNQPQHF.

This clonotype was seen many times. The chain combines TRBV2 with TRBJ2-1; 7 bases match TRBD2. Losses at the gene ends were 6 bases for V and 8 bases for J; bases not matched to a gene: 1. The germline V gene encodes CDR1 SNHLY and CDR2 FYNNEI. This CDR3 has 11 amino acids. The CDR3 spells CASRAGDEQFF. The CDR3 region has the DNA TGTGCCAGCAGGGCGGGGGATGAGCAGTTCTTC.

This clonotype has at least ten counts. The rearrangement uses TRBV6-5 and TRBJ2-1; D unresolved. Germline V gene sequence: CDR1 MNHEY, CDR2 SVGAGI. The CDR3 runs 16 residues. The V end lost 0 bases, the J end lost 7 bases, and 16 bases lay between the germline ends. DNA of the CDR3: TGTGCCAGCAGTTACTCCCTAAGTCAACTGGGGAATGAGCAGTTCTTC. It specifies CASSYSLSQLGNEQFF.

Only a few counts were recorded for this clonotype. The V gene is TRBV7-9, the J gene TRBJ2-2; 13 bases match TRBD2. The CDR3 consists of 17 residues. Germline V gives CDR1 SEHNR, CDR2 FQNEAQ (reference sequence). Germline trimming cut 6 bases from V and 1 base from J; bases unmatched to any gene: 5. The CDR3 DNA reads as TGTGCCAGCAGTGACGGACTAGCGGGGGTGAACACCGGGGAGCTGTTTTTT. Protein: CASSDGLAGVNTGELFF.

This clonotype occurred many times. The CDR3 sequence: CASSLSEGVTGYTF. The CDR3 coding sequence is TGTGCCAGCAGCCTCTCCGAGGGGGTGACTGGCTACACCTTC. The J gene is TRBJ1-2, the V gene TRBV9, with D possibly matching TRBD1 (6 bases). Trimming took 4 bases from V and 7 from J, leaving 17 bases between them. Germline-derived CDR1 and CDR2 are SGDLS and YYNGEE. The CDR3 consists of 14 residues. Complete variable domain (other parts from reference TRBV9 and TRBJ1-2): DSGVTQTPKHLITATGQRVTLRCSPRSGDLSVYWYQQSLDQGLQFLIQYYNGEERAKGNILERFSAQQFPDLHSELNLSSLELGDSALYFCASSLSEGVTGYTFGSGTRLTVV.

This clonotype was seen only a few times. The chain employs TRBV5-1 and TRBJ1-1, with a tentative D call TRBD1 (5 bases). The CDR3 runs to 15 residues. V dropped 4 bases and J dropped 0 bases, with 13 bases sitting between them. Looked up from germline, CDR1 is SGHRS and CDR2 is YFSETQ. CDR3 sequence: CASSIGGGLNTEAFF. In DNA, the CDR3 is TGCGCCAGCAGCATCGGGGGGGGTTTGAACACTGAAGCTTTCTTT.

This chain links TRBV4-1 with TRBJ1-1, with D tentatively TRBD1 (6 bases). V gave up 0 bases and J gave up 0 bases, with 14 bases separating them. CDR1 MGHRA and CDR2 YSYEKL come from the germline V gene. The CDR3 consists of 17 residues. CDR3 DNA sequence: TGCGCCAGCAGCCAAGACGGACAGAATAGCATGAACACTGAAGCTTTCTTT. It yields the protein CASSQDGQNSMNTEAFF.

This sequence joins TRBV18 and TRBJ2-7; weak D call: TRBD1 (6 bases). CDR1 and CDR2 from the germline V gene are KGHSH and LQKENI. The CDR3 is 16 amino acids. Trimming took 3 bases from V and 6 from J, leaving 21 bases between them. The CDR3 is CASSPGTGTKGFEQYF. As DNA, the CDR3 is TGTGCCAGCTCACCGGGGACCGGGACAAAGGGGTTCGAGCAGTACTTC.

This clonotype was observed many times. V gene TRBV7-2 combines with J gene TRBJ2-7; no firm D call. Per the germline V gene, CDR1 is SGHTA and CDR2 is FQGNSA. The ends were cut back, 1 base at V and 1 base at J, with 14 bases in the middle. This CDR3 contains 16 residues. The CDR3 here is CASSLVVWTASYEQYF. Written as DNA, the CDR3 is TGTGCCAGCAGCTTAGTGGTCTGGACCGCATCCTACGAGCAGTACTTC.

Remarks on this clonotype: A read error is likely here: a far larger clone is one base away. CDR3 sequence: CASSLGTGVSTVTQYF. The CDR3 coding sequence is TGTGCCAGCAGCTTGGGGACAGGGGTATCGACAGTTACGCAGTATTTT. The V gene is TRBV11-2, the J gene TRBJ2-3; 10 bases fit TRBD1. The length of the CDR3 is 16 residues. Germline lookup yields CDR1 SGHAT and CDR2 FQNNGV. Based on the CDR3 plus reference TRBV11-2 and TRBJ2-3, the full variable domain is EAGVAQSPRYKIIEKRQSVAFWCNPISGHATLYWYQQILGQGPKLLIQFQNNGVVDDSQLPKDRFSAERLKGVDSTLKIQPAKLEDSAVYLCASSLGTGVSTVTQYFGPGTRLTVL.

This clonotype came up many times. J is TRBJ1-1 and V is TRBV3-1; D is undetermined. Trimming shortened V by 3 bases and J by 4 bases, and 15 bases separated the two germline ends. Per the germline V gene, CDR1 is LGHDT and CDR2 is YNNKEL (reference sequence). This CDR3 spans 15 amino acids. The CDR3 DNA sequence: TGTGCCAGCAGCCAGTACCAGGTTGAAGGCACTGAAGCTTTCTTT. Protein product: CASSQYQVEGTEAFF.

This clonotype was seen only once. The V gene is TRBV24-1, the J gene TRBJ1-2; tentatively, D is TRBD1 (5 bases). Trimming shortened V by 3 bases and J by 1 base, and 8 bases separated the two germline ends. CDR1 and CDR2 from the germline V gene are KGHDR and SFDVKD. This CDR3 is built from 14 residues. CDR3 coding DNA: TGTGCCACCAGTGATACAGGTCTTAACTATGGCTACACCTTC. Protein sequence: CATSDTGLNYGYTF.

The CDR3 is CASSQEPETGLVEKLFF. The CDR3 coding sequence is TGCGCCAGCAGCCAAGAACCCGAGACAGGGTTAGTTGAAAAACTGTTTTTT. The V gene is TRBV4-1, the J gene TRBJ1-4; 7 nucleotides agree with TRBD1. The CDR3 is 17 amino acids. CDR1 is MGHRA, CDR2 YSYEKL, per germline. Unmatched junction bases numbered 11, after V lost 0 bases and J lost 7 bases.

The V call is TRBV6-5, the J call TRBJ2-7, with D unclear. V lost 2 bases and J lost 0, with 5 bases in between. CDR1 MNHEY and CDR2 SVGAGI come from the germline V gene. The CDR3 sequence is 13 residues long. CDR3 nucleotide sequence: TGTGCCAGCAGTTACACTACCTCCTACGAGCAGTACTTC. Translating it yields CASSYTTSYEQYF.

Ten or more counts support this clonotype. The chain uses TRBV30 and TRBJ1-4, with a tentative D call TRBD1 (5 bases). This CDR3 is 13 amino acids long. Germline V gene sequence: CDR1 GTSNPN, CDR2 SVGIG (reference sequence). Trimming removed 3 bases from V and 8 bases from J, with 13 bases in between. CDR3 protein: CAWRGLTGEKLFF. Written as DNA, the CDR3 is TGTGCCTGGAGGGGACTTACGGGGGAAAAACTGTTTTTT.